Reported below is one T cell receptor beta chain. What it binds is unknown. Libraries were prepared by immunoSEQ multiplex PCR; TCRdb keeps only in-frame clonotypes and omits some of them. The sample holds approximately 99,000 clones, 80% to 95% seen once. Some second doses came at about 4 weeks and others at about 12 weeks; these were pooled. This specimen belongs to a study of T cell responses to AZD1222 COVID-19 vaccine. Looked up from germline, CDR1 is SGHRS and CDR2 is YFSETQ. Trimming removed 4 bases from V and 4 bases from J, with 12 bases in between. The CDR3 has 14 amino acids. Regarding the study as a whole: Females outnumbered males among donors, who were mostly white British; clonal diversity was possibly underestimated. Increased Spike-specific TCR breadth and depth were observed after two AZD1222 doses. It was only after the peak T cell response that any repertoires were sampled.

The starting material was peripheral blood, obtained 28 days after the second AZD1222 dose. The sequence derives from an adult who received the AZD1222 COVID-19 vaccine. The chain has TRBV5-1 and TRBJ2-1, with a possible D match to TRBD2 (6 bases). CDR3 residues: CASSEGTEYNEQFF. The CDR3 DNA sequence: TGCGCCAGCAGCGAGGGGACTGAATACAATGAGCAGTTCTTC. The full variable domain, completed using reference TRBV5-1 and TRBJ2-1, is KAGVTQTPRYLIKTRGQQVTLSCSPISGHRSVSWYQQTPGQGLQFLFEYFSETQRNKGNFPGRFSGRQFSNSRSEMNVSTLELGDSALYLCASSEGTEYNEQFFGPGTRLTVL.